A selection of T cell receptor beta chains follows, all from one sample in a study of blood T cell repertoires in COVID-19. Profiling relied on immunoSEQ multiplex PCR, and the TCRdb table lists in-frame clones only, not all of them. Here the sample spans 230,000 or so clones, 75% to 90% being singletons. The specimen was PBMCs or T cells enriched from blood (not recorded which). The receptors here all came from a woman in her forties with acute COVID-19. Both conserved end residues are part of each CDR3. A D gene is named only where the DNA matches it firmly. Clone sizes are given selectively: once, few, many, or a class where the clone is expanded.

clone_size: NA
j_call: TRBJ1-2
d_call: TRBD1
v_call: TRBV5-4
cdr3_aa: CASRGTGESNYGYTF
cdr3_nt: TGTGCCAGCAGGGGGACAGGGGAATCTAACTATGGCTACACCTTC

clone_size: NA
j_call: TRBJ1-1
d_call: NA
v_call: TRBV4-3
cdr3_aa: CASRSIQENTEAFF
cdr3_nt: TGCGCCAGCAGATCGATACAGGAGAACACTGAAGCTTTCTTT

clone_size: once
j_call: TRBJ1-2
d_call: NA
v_call: TRBV18
cdr3_aa: CASSTKESHGYTF
cdr3_nt: TGTGCCAGCTCGACAAAAGAATCCCATGGCTACACCTTC

clone_size: NA
j_call: TRBJ1-2
d_call: NA
v_call: TRBV7-8
cdr3_aa: CASSYGGGANYGYTF
cdr3_nt: TGTGCCAGCAGCTACGGTGGAGGGGCTAACTATGGCTACACCTTC

clone_size: NA
j_call: TRBJ2-5
d_call: NA
v_call: TRBV18
cdr3_aa: CASSPTARETQYF
cdr3_nt: TGTGCCAGCTCACCTACAGCCCGAGAGACCCAGTACTTC

clone_size: NA
j_call: TRBJ2-7
d_call: TRBD1
v_call: TRBV11-2
cdr3_aa: CASSSLEGQSYEQYF
cdr3_nt: TGTGCCAGCAGCTCTCTCGAGGGACAGTCCTACGAGCAGTACTTC

clone_size: NA
j_call: TRBJ1-4
d_call: NA
v_call: TRBV19
cdr3_aa: CASSPGLNLKLFF
cdr3_nt: TGTGCCAGTAGTCCCGGACTGAATTTGAAACTGTTTTTT

clone_size: NA
j_call: TRBJ2-4
d_call: TRBD2
v_call: TRBV19
cdr3_aa: CATKSGGEKNIQYF
cdr3_nt: TGTGCCACAAAAAGCGGGGGGGAGAAAAACATTCAGTACTTC

clone_size: NA
j_call: TRBJ2-1
d_call: NA
v_call: TRBV2
cdr3_aa: CASSRISGSYNEQFF
cdr3_nt: TGTGCCAGCAGCCGAATTAGCGGAAGCTACAATGAGCAGTTCTTC

clone_size: NA
j_call: TRBJ1-1
d_call: NA
v_call: TRBV19
cdr3_aa: CASSISRGSTEAFF
cdr3_nt: TGTGCCAGTAGTATTTCTAGGGGTAGCACTGAAGCTTTCTTT

clone_size: once
j_call: TRBJ1-6
d_call: NA
v_call: TRBV30
cdr3_aa: CAWTVWQINSPLHF
cdr3_nt: TGTGCCTGGACCGTTTGGCAGATTAATTCACCCCTCCACTTT

clone_size: many
j_call: TRBJ1-1
d_call: NA
v_call: TRBV21-1
cdr3_aa: CASSKGGQLNTEAFF
cdr3_nt: TGTGCCAGCAGCAAAGGCGGACAGCTGAACACTGAAGCTTTCTTT

clone_size: NA
j_call: TRBJ1-1
d_call: TRBD1
v_call: TRBV27
cdr3_aa: CASSPTGGRSTEAFF
cdr3_nt: TGTGCCAGCAGTCCTACAGGGGGGAGGAGCACTGAAGCTTTCTTT

clone_size: NA
j_call: TRBJ1-6
d_call: NA
v_call: TRBV7-2
cdr3_aa: CASSLHLNNSPLHF
cdr3_nt: TGTGCCAGCAGCTTACATCTAAATAATTCACCCCTCCACTTT

clone_size: NA
j_call: TRBJ2-3
d_call: TRBD2
v_call: TRBV4-1
cdr3_aa: CASSQGTSGSTDTQYF
cdr3_nt: TGCGCCAGCAGCCAAGGGACTAGCGGGAGCACAGATACGCAGTATTTT

clone_size: NA
j_call: TRBJ1-2
d_call: NA
v_call: TRBV3-1/TRBV3-2
cdr3_aa: CASSQDVANYGYTF
cdr3_nt: TGTGCCAGCAGCCAAGACGTAGCTAACTATGGCTACACCTTC

clone_size: once
j_call: TRBJ1-5
d_call: NA
v_call: TRBV7-3
cdr3_aa: CASSANRGPQHF
cdr3_nt: TGTGCCAGCAGCGCGAATCGTGGGCCCCAGCATTTT

clone_size: NA
j_call: TRBJ2-6
d_call: TRBD1
v_call: TRBV24-1
cdr3_aa: CATSGQNGTGKLTGANVLTF
cdr3_nt: TGTGCCACCAGTGGTCAAAACGGGACAGGGAAGTTAACTGGGGCCAACGTCCTGACTTTC